The 26 T cell receptor beta chains presented below share a single source sample, sequenced in a study of neurological immune-mediated disorders. TCRdb itself ran the 5' RACE reads through MiXCR, one entry per CDR3 protein. The data contain around 130,000 distinct CDR3 sequences, more than 2.5% of them singletons. The specimen sequenced was PBMCs. The receptors shown here come from a young woman with multiple sclerosis.

A few counts support this clonotype. A much larger clone differs from this one at a single base, so this may be a read error. Here the CDR3 omits its conserved ending phenylalanine or tryptophan, so a read error is the likely source. The V gene is TRBV9, the J gene TRBJ1-6; D unresolved. Germline V lookup: CDR1 SGDLS, CDR2 YYNGEE. CDR3 length: 13 residues. V was clipped by 0 bases and J by 7 bases, with 5 bases between them. CDR3 bases: TGTGCCAGCAGCGTAGGAACCAATTCACCCCTCCACATT. The encoded protein is CASSVGTNSPLHI.

This rearrangement joins TRBV11-3 to TRBJ2-3; D is uncertain. This CDR3 is 14 amino acids long. Germline V gene sequence: CDR1 SGHNT, CDR2 YENEEA. V lost 8 bases, J lost 5 bases, and 17 bases lay in between. The CDR3 is CASLDRKSGDTQYF. In nucleotides, the CDR3 is TGTGCCAGCCTGGACCGGAAAAGTGGAGATACGCAGTATTTT.

This clonotype was picked up many times. The chain links TRBV24-1 to TRBJ1-1; D is perhaps TRBD1 (6 bases). The germline CDR1 and CDR2 sequences are KGHDR and SFDVKD. CDR3 size: 13 residues. Trimming removed 2 bases from V and 4 bases from J, with 7 bases in between. The CDR3 loop is CATSDSDSTEAFF. The CDR3 coding sequence is TGTGCCACCAGTGATTCGGACAGCACTGAAGCTTTCTTT.

This clonotype was counted a few times. V is TRBV7-9 and J is TRBJ2-5, with D possibly being TRBD2 (6 bases). Trimming pared 6 bases from V and 5 bases from J, leaving 13 bases between. The CDR3 covers 13 residues. Germline V gene data show CDR1 as SEHNR and CDR2 as FQNEAQ (reference sequence). This CDR3 reads CASRAAGYETQYF. The DNA of the CDR3 is TGTGCCAGCAGAGCGGCGGGGTATGAGACCCAGTACTTC. Filled out from reference TRBV7-9 and TRBJ2-5, the complete variable domain reads DTGVSQNPRHKITKRGQNVTFRCDPISEHNRLYWYRQTLGQGPEFLTYFQNEAQLEKSRLLSDRFSAERPKGSFSTLEIQRTEQGDSAMYLCASRAAGYETQYFGPGTRLLVL.

This clonotype was counted at least ten times. V usage is TRBV7-8 and J usage is TRBJ1-5, with D uncertain. Deletions cut 3 bases from V and 3 bases from J, with 12 bases between. CDR1 and CDR2 (germline): SGHVS, FQNEAQ. The CDR3 loop spans 15 amino acids. The CDR3 coding sequence is TGTGCCAGCAGCTTGGGCAGGACCCTCAATCAGCCCCAGCATTTT. Protein product: CASSLGRTLNQPQHF.

This sequence joins TRBV7-9 and TRBJ2-7; perhaps TRBD1 as D (6 bases). V was cut by 8 bases and J by 2 bases, with 13 bases left in between. The CDR3 is 13 amino acids. Germline CDR1 is SEHNR and CDR2 is FQNEAQ (reference sequence). CDR3 amino acids: CASGRDTTYEQYF. Written as DNA, the CDR3 is TGTGCCAGCGGCCGGGACACCACCTACGAGCAGTACTTC.

This clonotype was observed many times. The chain joins TRBV20-1 to TRBJ2-1; 10 nucleotides match TRBD2. Germline CDR1 reads DFQATT; CDR2 reads SNEGSKA (reference sequence). The junction had 7 bases not matched to a gene; V was cut back by 0 bases and J by 11 bases. The CDR3 extends over 14 amino acids. CDR3 bases: TGCAGTGCTAGAGAGCCTAGCGGGAGTCTCAAGCAGTTCTTC. Translation: CSAREPSGSLKQFF.

This chain uses TRBV7-6 with TRBJ2-1; D possibly corresponds to TRBD2 (6 bases). The V end was cut by 1 base, the J end by 3 bases, with 7 bases between. The CDR3 spans 14 residues. Germline loops: CDR1 SGHVS, CDR2 FNYEAQ. The CDR3 region has the DNA TGTGCCAGCAGCTTAGGGACTAACTACAATGAGCAGTTCTTC. As protein: CASSLGTNYNEQFF.

At least ten counts were recorded for this clonotype. CDR3 loop: CASSPDTYEQYF. In DNA, the CDR3 is TGTGCCAGCAGTCCTGACACCTACGAGCAGTACTTC. The chain recombines TRBV27 with TRBJ2-7; no clear D gene. CDR1 is MNHEY and CDR2 is SMNVEV in the germline V gene (reference sequence). This CDR3 is 12 amino acids long. V was cut by 5 bases and J by 2 bases, with 7 bases left in between.

This clonotype was seen repeatedly, ten times or more. The chain links TRBV9 to TRBJ2-7; a weak D match, TRBD1 (5 bases). Deletions cut 4 bases from V and 2 bases from J, with 13 bases between. The CDR3 is made up of 14 amino acids. Germline assignment: CDR1 SGDLS and CDR2 YYNGEE. The CDR3, as DNA: TGTGCCAGCAGCCCAAGACAGTTGGCCTACGAGCAGTACTTC. Amino acids: CASSPRQLAYEQYF.

This clonotype was seen ten or more times. This chain uses TRBV6-6 with TRBJ1-1; no clear D gene. The length of the CDR3 is 12 residues. With 8 bases removed from V and 1 base from J, the gap between germline ends came to 8 bases. The V gene's germline CDR1 is MNHNY and CDR2 SVGAGI (reference sequence). CDR3 region: CASFGWNTEAFF. CDR3 sequence (DNA): TGTGCCAGCTTTGGTTGGAACACTGAAGCTTTCTTT.

This clonotype showed up many times. This chain connects TRBV5-1 to TRBJ1-3, with a possible D match to TRBD1 (5 bases). The V end was cut by 0 bases, the J end by 0 bases, with 7 bases between. Germline lookup yields CDR1 SGHRS and CDR2 YFSETQ. The CDR3 has 15 residues. In DNA, the CDR3 is TGCGCCAGCAGCTTGGTAGGGGACTCTGGAAACACCATATATTTT. This translates into CASSLVGDSGNTIYF.

About this clonotype: A read error may explain this, as a much larger clone is one base away. The chain's CDR3 is CANSSQGQPQHF. CDR3 sequence (DNA): TGTGCCAACAGTTCGCAGGGTCAGCCCCAGCATTTT. The chain links TRBV28 to TRBJ1-5; maybe TRBD1 (5 bases). This CDR3 spans 12 amino acids. In germline, CDR1 is MDHEN, CDR2 SYDVKM. Supplemented by reference TRBV28 and TRBJ1-5, the full variable domain reads DVKVTQSSRYLVKRTGEKVFLECVQDMDHENMFWYRQDPGLGLRLIYFSYDVKMKEKGDIPEGYSVSREKKERFSLILESASTNQTSMYLCANSSQGQPQHFGDGTRLSIL.

In its sample, this clonotype was seen many times. This chain links TRBV12-3 or TRBV12-4 with TRBJ2-6; TRBD2 aligns across 9 bases. The V and J ends lost 5 bases and 2 bases, in that order; junction bases with no gene match: 7. This CDR3 is 17 amino acids long. For the CDR3, the DNA is TGTGCCAGCAGTCAACCGGGACTAGCCCCTGGGGCCAACGTCCTGACTTTC. This encodes CASSQPGLAPGANVLTF.

This clonotype came up many times. The rearrangement joins TRBV4-1 to TRBJ2-2; 10 nucleotides agree with TRBD1. This CDR3 region has 20 residues. CDR1 and CDR2 from the germline V gene are MGHRA and YSYEKL. V lost 2 bases to trimming and J lost 1 base; unmatched junction nucleotides: 13. The chain's CDR3 is CASSQYNIRDRGLNTGELFF. The DNA for the CDR3 is TGCGCCAGCAGCCAATACAACATCCGGGACAGGGGTTTGAACACCGGGGAGCTGTTTTTT.

V gene TRBV5-4 combines with J gene TRBJ1-1; a possible D gene is TRBD1 (6 bases). V dropped 0 bases and J dropped 1 base, with 13 bases sitting between them. The germline gives CDR1 SGHNT, CDR2 YYREEE (reference sequence). The CDR3 runs to 16 residues. This CDR3 is CASSLGAGHTNTEAFF. The CDR3 nucleotides read TGTGCCAGCAGCTTGGGGGCGGGACACACGAACACTGAAGCTTTCTTT.

In its sample, this clonotype was seen many times. V and J are TRBV7-9 and TRBJ2-2; D remains ambiguous. Deletions cut 2 bases from V and 0 bases from J, with 7 bases between. Germline CDR1 reads SEHNR; CDR2 reads FQNEAQ (reference sequence). This CDR3 has 15 residues. CDR3 nucleotides: TGTGCCAGCAGCTTATTACGGGCGAACACCGGGGAGCTGTTTTTT. This sequence encodes CASSLLRANTGELFF.

The rearrangement joins TRBV20-1 to TRBJ1-4, with unresolved D. This CDR3 is 14 amino acids long. The germline CDR1 and CDR2 sequences are DFQATT and SNEGSKA (reference sequence). V gave up 1 base and J gave up 8 bases, with 14 bases separating them. The chain's CDR3 is CSARVAGREEKLFF. CDR3 nucleotide sequence: TGCAGTGCTAGAGTGGCAGGAAGGGAGGAAAAACTGTTTTTT.

This clonotype has a count of ten or more. The chain carries TRBV6-5 and TRBJ2-7; 8 bases are a match to TRBD1. V lost 6 bases to trimming and J lost 7 bases; unmatched junction nucleotides: 14. CDR1 is MNHEY, CDR2 SVGAGI, per germline. The CDR3 length is 15 residues. In nucleotides, the CDR3 is TGTGCCAGCAGCCCCCTTCCAGGGGGCTTGGGTGAGCAGTACTTC. Translating gives CASSPLPGGLGEQYF.

This clonotype was seen at least ten times. The CDR3 loop reads CATVFGDTQYF. The CDR3 region has the DNA TGCGCCACGGTCTTCGGGGATACGCAGTATTTT. The rearrangement joins TRBV10-2 to TRBJ2-3; no clear D. CDR3 length equals 11 residues. Deletions cut 10 bases from V and 6 bases from J, with 11 bases between. Germline V gives CDR1 WSHSY, CDR2 SAAADI.

This clonotype has a count of ten or more. The chain is built from TRBV9 and TRBJ2-1, with a possible D match to TRBD2 (7 bases). The germline CDR1 and CDR2 sequences are SGDLS and YYNGEE. V was shortened by 3 bases and J by 2 bases, with 15 bases between the two germline ends. This CDR3 spans 16 amino acids. CDR3 sequence (DNA): TGTGCCAGCAGCGCCCCCGGCGGGGGCCCCTACAATGAGCAGTTCTTC. This translates into CASSAPGGGPYNEQFF.

This clonotype was recorded many times. This chain links TRBV20-1 with TRBJ2-3, with 11 bases identical to TRBD2. Losses at the gene ends were 5 bases for V and 4 bases for J; bases not matched to a gene: 8. Per germline, CDR1 DFQATT and CDR2 SNEGSKA (reference sequence). CDR3 length: 15 residues. CDR3 region: CSAPTRTSGSDTQYF. In DNA form, the CDR3 reads TGCAGTGCTCCGACCCGGACTAGCGGGTCAGATACGCAGTATTTT.

On this clonotype: Its ends do not fully match the called genes, so a read error is possible. The gene calls are TRBV5-5 and TRBJ2-1; D unclear. The CDR3 has 12 amino acids. Per germline, CDR1 SGHKS and CDR2 YYEKEE (reference sequence). CDR3 sequence (DNA): TGTGACAGCAGCACGGATTACAATGAGCAGTTCTTC. Translation: CDSSTDYNEQFF. The whole variable domain, remainder taken from reference TRBV5-5 and TRBJ2-1, is DAGVTQSPTHLIKTRGQQVTLRCSPISGHKSVSWYQQVLGQGPQFIFQYYEKEERGRGNFPDRFSARQFPNYSSELNVNALLLGDSALYLCDSSTDYNEQFFGPGTRLTVL.

Ten or more counts support this clonotype. The chain recombines TRBV7-6 with TRBJ2-3; 7 nucleotides line up with TRBD2. The CDR3 contains 15 residues. The germline CDR1 and CDR2 sequences are SGHVS and FNYEAQ. The ends lost 1 base at V and 4 bases at J; junction bases unmatched: 5. The CDR3 coding sequence is TGTGCCAGCAGCTTAGTTCGTCTAGCGGCAGATACGCAGTATTTT. This codes for CASSLVRLAADTQYF.

This clonotype was counted at least ten times. CDR3 DNA sequence: TGTGCCAGCAGTACCCGGAGCTCCTATAATTCACCCCTCCACTTT. Translated, it gives CASSTRSSYNSPLHF. The chain recombines TRBV12-3 or TRBV12-4 with TRBJ1-6; no firm D call. The CDR3 length is 15 residues. Trimming removed 5 bases at V and 0 bases at J, with 8 bases between.

The table lists this clonotype with many counts. The chain employs TRBV7-2 and TRBJ2-3; 10 nucleotides agree with TRBD2. The CDR3 is 16 residues long. V lost 2 bases to trimming and J lost 1 base; unmatched junction nucleotides: 3. The germline V gene encodes CDR1 SGHTA and CDR2 FQGNSA. CDR3 nucleotides: TGTGCCAGCAGCTTAACCGGGACTAGCGGCACAGATACGCAGTATTTT. This encodes CASSLTGTSGTDTQYF.